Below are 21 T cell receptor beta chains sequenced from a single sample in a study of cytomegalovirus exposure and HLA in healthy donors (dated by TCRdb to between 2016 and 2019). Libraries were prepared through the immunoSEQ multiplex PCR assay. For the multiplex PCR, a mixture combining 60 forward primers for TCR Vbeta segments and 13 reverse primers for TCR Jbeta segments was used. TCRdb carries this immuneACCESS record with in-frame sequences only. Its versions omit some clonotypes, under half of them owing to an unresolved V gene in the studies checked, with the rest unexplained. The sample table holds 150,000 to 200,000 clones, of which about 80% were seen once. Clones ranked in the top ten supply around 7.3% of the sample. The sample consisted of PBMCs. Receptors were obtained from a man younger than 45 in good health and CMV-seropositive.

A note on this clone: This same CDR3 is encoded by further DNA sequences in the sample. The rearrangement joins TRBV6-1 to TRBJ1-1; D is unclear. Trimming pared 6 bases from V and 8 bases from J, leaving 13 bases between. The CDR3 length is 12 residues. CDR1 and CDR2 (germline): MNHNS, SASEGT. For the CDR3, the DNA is TGTGCCAGCAGATACTATAGCATCGAAGCTTTCTTT. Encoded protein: CASRYYSIEAFF.

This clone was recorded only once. Here the CDR3 DNA reads TGTGCCAGCAGCTTGTGGCTAGCGGGCACCGGGGAGCTGTTTTTT. Amino acid sequence: CASSLWLAGTGELFF. The chain is built from TRBV5-5 and TRBJ2-2; 8 bases match TRBD2. Germline V gene data show CDR1 as SGHKS and CDR2 as YYEKEE (reference sequence). The length of the CDR3 is 15 residues. J gave up 4 bases and V 1 base, and 3 bases lay outside the gene matches.

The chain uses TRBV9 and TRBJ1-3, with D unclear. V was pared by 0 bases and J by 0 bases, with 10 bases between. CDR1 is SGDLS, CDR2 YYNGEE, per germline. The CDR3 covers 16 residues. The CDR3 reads CASSVDGITSGNTIYF. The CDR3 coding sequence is TGTGCCAGCAGCGTAGATGGCATAACCTCTGGAAACACCATATATTTT.

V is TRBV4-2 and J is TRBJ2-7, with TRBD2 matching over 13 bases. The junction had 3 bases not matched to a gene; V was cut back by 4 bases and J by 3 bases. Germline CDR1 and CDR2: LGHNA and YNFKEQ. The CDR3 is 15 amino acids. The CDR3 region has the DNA TGTGCCAGCAGCCCAGGACTAGCGGGGGTCTACGAGCAGTACTTC. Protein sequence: CASSPGLAGVYEQYF.

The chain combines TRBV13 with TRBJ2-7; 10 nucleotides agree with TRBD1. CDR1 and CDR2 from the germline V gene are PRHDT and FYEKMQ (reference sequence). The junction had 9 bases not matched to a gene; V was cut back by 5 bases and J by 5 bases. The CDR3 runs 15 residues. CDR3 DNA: TGTGCCAGCAGCGCATTAGGGACAGGGGACAACGAGCAGTACTTC. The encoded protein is CASSALGTGDNEQYF.

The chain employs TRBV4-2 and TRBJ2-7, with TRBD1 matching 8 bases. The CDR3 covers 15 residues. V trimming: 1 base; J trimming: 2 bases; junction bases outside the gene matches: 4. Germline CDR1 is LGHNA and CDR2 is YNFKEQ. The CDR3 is CASSQVDRDPYEQYF. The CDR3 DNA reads TGTGCCAGCAGCCAAGTGGACAGGGACCCCTACGAGCAGTACTTC.

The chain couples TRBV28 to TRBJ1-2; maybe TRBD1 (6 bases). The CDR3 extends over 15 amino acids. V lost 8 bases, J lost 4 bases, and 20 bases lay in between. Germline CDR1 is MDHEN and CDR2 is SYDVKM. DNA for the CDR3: TGTGCCAGCCAGGGGTGGGAGGGGACGAGCTATGGCTACACCTTC. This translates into CASQGWEGTSYGYTF.

The CDR3 region is CASRHSGGRETQYF. Here the CDR3 DNA reads TGTGCCAGCAGACATAGCGGGGGGAGGGAGACCCAGTACTTC. This rearrangement joins TRBV6-5 to TRBJ2-5, with 10 positions matching TRBD2. The V gene's germline CDR1 is MNHEY and CDR2 SVGAGI. Trimming cost V 6 bases and J 5 bases; bases outside gene matches: 6. The CDR3 covers 14 residues.

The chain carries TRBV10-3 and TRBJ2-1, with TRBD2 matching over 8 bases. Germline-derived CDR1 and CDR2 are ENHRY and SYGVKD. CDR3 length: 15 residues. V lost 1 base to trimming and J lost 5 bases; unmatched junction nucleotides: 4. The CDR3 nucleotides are TGTGCCATCAGTGAGTTCGAGCGGGGGAACAATGAGCAGTTCTTC. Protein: CAISEFERGNNEQFF.

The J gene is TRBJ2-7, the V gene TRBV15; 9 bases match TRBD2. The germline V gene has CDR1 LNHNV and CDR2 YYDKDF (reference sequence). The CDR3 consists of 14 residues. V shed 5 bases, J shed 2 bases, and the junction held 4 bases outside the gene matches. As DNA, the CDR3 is TGTGCCACCAGCCGTGGACTAGCGACCTACGAGCAGTACTTC. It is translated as CATSRGLATYEQYF.

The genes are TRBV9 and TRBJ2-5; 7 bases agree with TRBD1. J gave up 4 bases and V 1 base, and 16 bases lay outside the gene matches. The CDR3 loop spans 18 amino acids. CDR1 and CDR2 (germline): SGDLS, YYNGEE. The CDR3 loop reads CASSVSLSSTGMVETQYF. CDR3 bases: TGTGCCAGCAGCGTATCCCTCTCATCGACAGGGATGGTAGAGACCCAGTACTTC.

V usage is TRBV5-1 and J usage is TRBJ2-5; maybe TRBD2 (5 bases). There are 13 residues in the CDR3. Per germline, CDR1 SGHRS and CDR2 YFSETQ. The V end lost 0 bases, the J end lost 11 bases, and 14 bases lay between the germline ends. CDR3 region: CASSLDLAEEQYF. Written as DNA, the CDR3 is TGCGCCAGCAGCTTGGACCTAGCCGAGGAGCAGTACTTC.

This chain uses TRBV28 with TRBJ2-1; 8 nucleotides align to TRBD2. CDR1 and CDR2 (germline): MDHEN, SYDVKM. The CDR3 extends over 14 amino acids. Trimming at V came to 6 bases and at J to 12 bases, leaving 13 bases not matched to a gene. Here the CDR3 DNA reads TGTGCCAGCAGCAATAGCGGGAACGAAAAGTCGCAGTTCTTC. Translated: CASSNSGNEKSQFF.

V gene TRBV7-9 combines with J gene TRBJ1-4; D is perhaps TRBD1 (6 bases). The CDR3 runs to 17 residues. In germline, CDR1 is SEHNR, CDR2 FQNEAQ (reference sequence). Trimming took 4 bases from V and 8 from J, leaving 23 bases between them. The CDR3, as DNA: TGTGCCAGCAGCTCCCAACCGATCGACAGGATGAAAGAAAAACTGTTTTTT. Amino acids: CASSSQPIDRMKEKLFF.

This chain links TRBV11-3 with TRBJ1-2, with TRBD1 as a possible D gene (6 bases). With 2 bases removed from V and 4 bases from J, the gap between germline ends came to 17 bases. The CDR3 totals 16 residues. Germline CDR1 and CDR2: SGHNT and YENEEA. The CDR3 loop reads CASSLRGGQGVYGYTF. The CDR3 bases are TGTGCCAGCAGCTTAAGGGGGGGGCAGGGAGTCTATGGCTACACCTTC. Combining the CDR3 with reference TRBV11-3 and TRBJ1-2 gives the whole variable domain EAGVVQSPRYKIIEKKQPVAFWCNPISGHNTLYWYLQNLGQGPELLIRYENEEAVDDSQLPKDRFSAERLKGVDSTLKIQPAELGDSAVYLCASSLRGGQGVYGYTFGSGTRLTVV.

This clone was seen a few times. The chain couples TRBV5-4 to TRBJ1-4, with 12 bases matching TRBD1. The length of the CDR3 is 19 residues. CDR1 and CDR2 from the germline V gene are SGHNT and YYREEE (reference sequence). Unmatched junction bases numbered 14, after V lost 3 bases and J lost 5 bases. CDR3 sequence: CASSSRTSGTGGFNEKLFF. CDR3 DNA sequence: TGTGCCAGCAGCTCTCGAACCTCCGGGACAGGGGGCTTCAATGAAAAACTGTTTTTT.

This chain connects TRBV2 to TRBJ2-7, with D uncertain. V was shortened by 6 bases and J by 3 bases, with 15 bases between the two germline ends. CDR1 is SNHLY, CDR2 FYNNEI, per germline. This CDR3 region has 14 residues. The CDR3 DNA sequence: TGTGCCAGCAGAGGCGACACGCGAGACTACGAGCAGTACTTC. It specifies CASRGDTRDYEQYF. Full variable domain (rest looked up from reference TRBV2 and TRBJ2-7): EPEVTQTPSHQVTQMGQEVILRCVPISNHLYFYWYRQILGQKVEFLVSFYNNEISEKSEIFDDQFSVERPDGSNFTLKIRSTKLEDSAMYFCASRGDTRDYEQYFGPGTRLTVT.

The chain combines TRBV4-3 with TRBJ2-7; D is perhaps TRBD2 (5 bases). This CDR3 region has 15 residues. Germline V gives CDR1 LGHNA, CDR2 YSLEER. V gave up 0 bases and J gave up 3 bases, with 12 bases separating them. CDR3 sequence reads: CASSQESGPLYEQYF. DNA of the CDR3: TGCGCCAGCAGCCAAGAGAGCGGACCACTCTACGAGCAGTACTTC.

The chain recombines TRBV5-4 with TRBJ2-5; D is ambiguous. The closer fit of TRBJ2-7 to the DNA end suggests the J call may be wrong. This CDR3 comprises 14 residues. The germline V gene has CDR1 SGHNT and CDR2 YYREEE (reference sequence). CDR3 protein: CASSATRVPYEQYF. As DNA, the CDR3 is TGTGCCAGCAGCGCCACTCGGGTCCCCTACGAGCAGTACTTC.

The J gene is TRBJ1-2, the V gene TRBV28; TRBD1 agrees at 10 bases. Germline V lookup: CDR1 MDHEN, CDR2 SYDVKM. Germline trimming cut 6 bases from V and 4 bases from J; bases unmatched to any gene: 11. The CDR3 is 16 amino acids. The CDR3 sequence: CASRKSGQGNLYGYTF. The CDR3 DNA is TGTGCCAGCAGGAAGTCGGGACAGGGGAATCTCTATGGCTACACCTTC.

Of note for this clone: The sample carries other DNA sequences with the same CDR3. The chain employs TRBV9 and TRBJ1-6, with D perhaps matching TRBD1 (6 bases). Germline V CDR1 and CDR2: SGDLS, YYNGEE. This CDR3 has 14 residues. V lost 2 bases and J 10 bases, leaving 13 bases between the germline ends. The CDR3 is CASSVQGMASPLHF. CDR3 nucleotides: TGTGCCAGCAGCGTCCAGGGGATGGCCTCACCCCTCCACTTT.